The sample holds one count of the clone carrying this TCR beta chain. Its antigen is undetermined. TCRdb's table, derived via immunoSEQ multiplex PCR, lists solely in-frame clones and lacks some. The sample lists tens of thousands of clones, approximately 86% occurring once. The data belong to a study of OX40 agonist ivuxolimab in advanced cancers. Findings and limits, study-wide: The study observed clonal expansion of CD4+ and CD8+ blood T cells by week 6 at 0.1 to 3.0 mg/kg.

Baseline, cycle 4 day 1, and cycle 7 day 1 were the blood sampling points. With V trimmed by 1 base and J by 4 bases, 1 base remained unmatched. The CDR3 has 14 amino acids. The V gene's germline CDR1 is GTSNPN and CDR2 SVGIG (reference sequence). This chain joins TRBV30 and TRBJ1-5; 10 nucleotides match TRBD1. This TCR was recovered from an adult with an advanced solid tumor such as melanoma, head and neck, liver or kidney cancer. Sequenced material: CD4+ or CD8+ T cells sorted from blood, taken in a trial of the OX40 agonist ivuxolimab. The chain's CDR3 is CAWSAGQGNQPQHF. CDR3 sequence (DNA): TGTGCCTGGAGTGCGGGACAGGGGAATCAGCCCCAGCATTTT.